This T cell receptor beta chain was recovered during a study of blood T cell repertoires in COVID-19. TCRdb keeps only in-frame clones here, not all; method: immunoSEQ multiplex PCR. The sample consists of hundreds of thousands of clones, about 87% of them appearing once. The CDR3 covers 14 residues. Germline loops: CDR1 MNHNY, CDR2 SVGAGI (reference sequence). V was shortened by 6 bases and J by 10 bases, with 19 bases between the two germline ends. Seattle patient enrollment occurred during active infection, with longitudinal follow-up thereafter. This chain connects TRBV6-6 to TRBJ1-5; a possible D gene is TRBD1 (5 bases). Sequenced sample: peripheral blood. This TCR was recovered from an older woman with COVID-19, enrolled during active disease. CDR3 protein: CASSRRDSLEPQHF. The CDR3 DNA is TGTGCCAGCAGCCGTCGGGACTCCCTAGAACCCCAGCATTTT.